One and the same sample provided the 14 T cell receptor beta chains below, sequenced in a study of T-cell reconstitution after alpha-beta-depleted transplantation in children. The TCRbeta library was prepared with unique molecular identifiers. Each CDR3 protein is one row after TCRdb ran MiXCR on the PCR reads. The data hold 250,000 to 400,000 distinct CDR3 sequences, with roughly 21% observed a single time. The sample was PBMCs, mostly from graft donor cells, taken 180 days after TCRalphabeta/CD19-depleted stem cell transplant. These receptors were collected from a male patient aged 10-17 years who had a stem cell transplant for acute lymphoblastic leukemia, so the T cells may come from the graft donor.

The V call is TRBV7-3, the J call TRBJ2-3; a possible D gene is TRBD2 (6 bases). Trimming took 0 bases from V and 3 from J, leaving 7 bases between them. Germline CDR1 reads SGHTA; CDR2 reads FQGTGA. The CDR3 sequence is 14 residues long. The CDR3 nucleotides read TGTGCCAGCAGCTTAACGCTAGCGACAGATACGCAGTATTTT. Translating gives CASSLTLATDTQYF.

The chain joins TRBV24-1 to TRBJ2-2, with 10 nucleotides matching TRBD2. The trim removed 4 bases at V and 5 bases at J, leaving 12 bases unmatched. The CDR3 contains 18 residues. CDR1 is KGHDR, CDR2 SFDVKD, per germline. The CDR3 sequence: CATSDTWTSGSETGELFF. The CDR3 nucleotides are TGTGCCACCAGTGACACCTGGACTAGCGGTTCCGAAACCGGGGAGCTGTTTTTT.

This clonotype was counted only a few times. This chain uses TRBV4-2 with TRBJ2-2, with 7 bases that match TRBD2. The germline CDR1 and CDR2 sequences are LGHNA and YNFKEQ. V lost 4 bases, J lost 9 bases, and 11 bases stayed unmatched. The CDR3 length is 15 residues. The CDR3 bases are TGTGCCAGCAGCCGCGGGACTACGATAAGCCGGGAGCTGTTTTTT. This sequence encodes CASSRGTTISRELFF.

This clonotype occurred a few times. The chain uses TRBV6-1 and TRBJ2-7; no reliable D call. V was clipped by 6 bases and J by 4 bases, with 13 bases between them. The CDR3 extends over 13 amino acids. Germline-derived CDR1 and CDR2 are MNHNS and SASEGT. In DNA form, the CDR3 reads TGTGCCAGCAGCCCCCTCTGGCCTTACGAGCAGTACTTC. Its translation is CASSPLWPYEQYF.

This clonotype turned up a few times. This chain links TRBV2 with TRBJ1-4, with 10 bases matching TRBD1. The CDR3 has 14 amino acids. Germline CDR1 reads SNHLY; CDR2 reads FYNNEI. Losses at the gene ends were 6 bases for V and 8 bases for J; bases not matched to a gene: 6. CDR3 loop: CASRATGGREKLFF. CDR3 nucleotide sequence: TGTGCCAGCAGGGCGACAGGGGGCAGGGAAAAACTGTTTTTT. The full variable domain, with the rest looked up from reference TRBV2 and TRBJ1-4, is EPEVTQTPSHQVTQMGQEVILRCVPISNHLYFYWYRQILGQKVEFLVSFYNNEISEKSEIFDDQFSVERPDGSNFTLKIRSTKLEDSAMYFCASRATGGREKLFFGSGTQLSVL.

The table lists this clonotype with a few counts. The V and J genes are TRBV20-1 and TRBJ2-5; TRBD1 or TRBD2 may be the D gene (5 bases each). The CDR3 extends over 12 amino acids. The V gene's germline CDR1 is DFQATT and CDR2 SNEGSKA (reference sequence). The V and J ends lost 8 bases and 1 base respectively, with 11 bases between them. Here the CDR3 reads CSPKGTQETQYF. For the CDR3, the DNA is TGCAGTCCGAAAGGGACCCAAGAGACCCAGTACTTC.

This clonotype occurred a few times. The CDR3 coding sequence is TGCAGCGTTGCGCCACGGCTAAGTAATGAAAAACTGTTTTTT. Protein sequence: CSVAPRLSNEKLFF. The gene calls are TRBV29-1 and TRBJ1-4; D remains unclear. Trimming stripped 4 bases from V and 4 bases from J, with 13 bases between. Germline lookup yields CDR1 SQVTM and CDR2 ANQGSEA. The CDR3 consists of 14 residues.

Worth noting for this clonotype: A junction end diverges from the germline sequence, so it may reflect a read error. The chain joins TRBV30 to TRBJ1-1, with 7 bases that match TRBD1. The CDR3 consists of 13 residues. Germline V gene data show CDR1 as GTSNPN and CDR2 as SVGIG (reference sequence). CDR3 sequence (DNA): TGTGCTTGGACAGGATCGATGAACACTGAAGCTTTCTTT. Translation gives CAWTGSMNTEAFF.

The chain's CDR3 is CAISPGTSPNTGELFF. The CDR3 DNA sequence: TGTGCCATCAGTCCAGGGACTAGCCCGAACACCGGGGAGCTGTTTTTT. The rearrangement joins TRBV10-3 to TRBJ2-2; 9 nucleotides agree with TRBD2. This CDR3 spans 16 amino acids. V was clipped by 5 bases and J by 0 bases; unmatched bases: 4. Germline CDR1 reads ENHRY; CDR2 reads SYGVKD.

The chain carries TRBV2 and TRBJ2-7; no firm D call. Germline CDR1 is SNHLY and CDR2 is FYNNEI. V was trimmed by 5 bases and J by 1 base, leaving 15 bases between them. This CDR3 is built from 15 residues. CDR3 nucleotide sequence: TGTGCCAGCAGTTTCCGAACGGCAGCATCCTACGAGCAGTACTTC. This sequence encodes CASSFRTAASYEQYF.

Concerning this clonotype itself: An end of the junction does not agree with germline; a read error may underlie this. This sequence joins TRBV7-6 and TRBJ2-5, with TRBD2 matching 7 bases. The CDR3 is 14 amino acids. Germline V lookup: CDR1 SGHVS, CDR2 FNYEAQ. For the CDR3, the DNA is TGTGCCAGCAGCAACATAGCGGGTGGGGAGACCCAGTCCTTC. Residues: CASSNIAGGETQSF.

The chain employs TRBV5-1 and TRBJ2-7; D may be TRBD2 (6 bases). Looked up from germline, CDR1 is SGHRS and CDR2 is YFSETQ. Trimming removed 0 bases at V and 0 bases at J, with 13 bases between. This CDR3 is 16 amino acids long. CDR3 protein: CASSLALGTYSYEQYF. In DNA form, the CDR3 reads TGCGCCAGCAGCTTGGCCCTAGGGACTTACTCCTACGAGCAGTACTTC.

In its sample, this clonotype was seen a few times. The genes are TRBV2 and TRBJ1-2; 7 nucleotides agree with TRBD1. V shed 6 bases, J shed 4 bases, and the junction held 5 bases outside the gene matches. Germline assignment: CDR1 SNHLY and CDR2 FYNNEI. The CDR3 sequence is 13 residues long. The CDR3 spells CASRETGIYGYTF. CDR3 in DNA: TGTGCCAGCAGGGAGACAGGGATCTATGGCTACACCTTC.

The chain joins TRBV5-1 to TRBJ2-2, with no clear D. CDR1 is SGHRS and CDR2 is YFSETQ in the germline V gene. Trimming cost V 4 bases and J 4 bases, with 17 bases left between them. CDR3 length: 16 residues. Here the CDR3 reads CASSAYPDPGTGELFF. The CDR3 DNA sequence: TGCGCCAGCAGCGCATACCCTGACCCGGGCACCGGGGAGCTGTTTTTT. Based on the CDR3 plus reference TRBV5-1 and TRBJ2-2, the full variable domain is KAGVTQTPRYLIKTRGQQVTLSCSPISGHRSVSWYQQTPGQGLQFLFEYFSETQRNKGNFPGRFSGRQFSNSRSEMNVSTLELGDSALYLCASSAYPDPGTGELFFGEGSRLTVL.